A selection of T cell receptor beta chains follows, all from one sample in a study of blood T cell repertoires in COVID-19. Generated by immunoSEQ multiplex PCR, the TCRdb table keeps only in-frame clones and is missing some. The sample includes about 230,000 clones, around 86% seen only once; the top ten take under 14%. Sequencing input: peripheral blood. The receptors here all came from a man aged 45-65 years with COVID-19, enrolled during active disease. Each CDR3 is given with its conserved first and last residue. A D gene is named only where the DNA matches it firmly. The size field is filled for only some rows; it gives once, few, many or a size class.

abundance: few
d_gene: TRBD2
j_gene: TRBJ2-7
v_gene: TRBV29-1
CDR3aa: CSVTSGSAREQYF
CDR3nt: TGCAGCGTGACTAGCGGGAGTGCCCGCGAGCAGTACTTC

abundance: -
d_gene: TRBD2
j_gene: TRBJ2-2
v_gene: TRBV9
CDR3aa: CASSSGTRGTVSVATGELFF
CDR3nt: TGTGCCAGCAGTTCCGGGACTAGGGGAACGGTTTCTGTTGCCACCGGGGAGCTGTTTTTT

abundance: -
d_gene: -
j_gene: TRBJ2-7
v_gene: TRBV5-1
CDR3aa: CASSPRPSYEQYF
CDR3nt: TGCGCCAGCAGCCCCCGTCCCTCCTACGAGCAGTACTTC

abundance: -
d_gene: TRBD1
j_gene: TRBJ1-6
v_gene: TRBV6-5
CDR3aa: CASSYSGRGQGSPLHF
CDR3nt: TGTGCCAGCAGTTACTCAGGCAGGGGGCAAGGTTCACCCCTCCACTTT

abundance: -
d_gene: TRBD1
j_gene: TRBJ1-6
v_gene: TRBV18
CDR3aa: CASSLGTGVNSPLHF
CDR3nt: TGTGCCAGCTCACTAGGGACAGGGGTAAATTCACCCCTCCACTTT

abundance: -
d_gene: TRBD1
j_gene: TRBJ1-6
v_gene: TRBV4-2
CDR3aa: CASSQDVGTANSPLHF
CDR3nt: TGTGCCAGCAGCCAAGATGTGGGGACAGCTAATTCACCCCTCCACTTT

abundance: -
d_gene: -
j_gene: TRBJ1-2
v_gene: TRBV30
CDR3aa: CAWMKGRYGYTF
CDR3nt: TGTGCCTGGATGAAGGGGCGGTATGGCTACACCTTC

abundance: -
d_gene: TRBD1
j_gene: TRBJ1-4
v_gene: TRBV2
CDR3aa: CASSEGTGGGKLFF
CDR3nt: TGTGCCAGCAGTGAGGGGACAGGGGGCGGGAAACTGTTTTTT

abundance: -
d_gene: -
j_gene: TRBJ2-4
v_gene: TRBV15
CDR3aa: CATSRGGGGDIQYF
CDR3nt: TGTGCCACCAGCAGAGGTGGGGGAGGTGACATTCAGTACTTC

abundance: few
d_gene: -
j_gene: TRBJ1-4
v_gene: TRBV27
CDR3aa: CASSLHLTGGNEKLFF
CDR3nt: TGTGCCAGCAGTTTACATTTGACGGGAGGTAATGAAAAACTGTTTTTT

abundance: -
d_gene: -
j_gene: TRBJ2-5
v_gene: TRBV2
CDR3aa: CASSERGRETQYF
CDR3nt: TGTGCCAGCAGTGAAAGAGGGCGGGAGACCCAGTACTTC

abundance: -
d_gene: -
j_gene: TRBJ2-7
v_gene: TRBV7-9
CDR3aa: CASSLGVVTYEQYF
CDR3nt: TGTGCCAGCAGCTTAGGCGTCGTGACCTACGAGCAGTACTTC

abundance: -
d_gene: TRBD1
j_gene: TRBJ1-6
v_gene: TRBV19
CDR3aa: CASSTKGTGGINSPLHF
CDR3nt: TGTGCCAGTAGTACCAAAGGGACAGGGGGAATTAATTCACCCCTCCACTTT

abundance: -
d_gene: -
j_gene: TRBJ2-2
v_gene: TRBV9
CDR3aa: CASSVGPGWTGELFF
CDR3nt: TGTGCCAGCAGCGTAGGGCCAGGATGGACCGGGGAGCTGTTTTTT

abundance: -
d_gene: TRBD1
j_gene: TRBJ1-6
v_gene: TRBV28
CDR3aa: CASSPPQGPTWSSPLHF
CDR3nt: TGTGCCAGCAGCCCTCCACAGGGGCCAACTTGGAGTTCACCCCTCCACTTT

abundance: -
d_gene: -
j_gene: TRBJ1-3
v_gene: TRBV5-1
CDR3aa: CASSPFPRGESGNTIYF
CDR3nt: TGCGCCAGCAGCCCTTTTCCCAGGGGCGAGTCTGGAAACACCATATATTTT

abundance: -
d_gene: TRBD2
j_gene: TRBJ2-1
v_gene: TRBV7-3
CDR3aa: CASSFTAGTNYDNEQFF
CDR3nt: TGTGCCAGCAGCTTCACCGCCGGGACTAACTATGACAATGAGCAGTTCTTC

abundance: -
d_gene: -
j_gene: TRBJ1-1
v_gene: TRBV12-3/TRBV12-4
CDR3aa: CASGRGRLTEAFF
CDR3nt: TGTGCCAGCGGGAGGGGGAGGCTCACTGAAGCTTTCTTT

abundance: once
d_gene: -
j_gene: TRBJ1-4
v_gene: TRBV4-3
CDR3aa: CASSQLWGPNEKLFF
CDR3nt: TGCGCCAGCAGCCAACTTTGGGGCCCTAATGAAAAACTGTTTTTT

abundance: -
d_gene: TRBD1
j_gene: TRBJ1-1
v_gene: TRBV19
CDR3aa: CASSIQGVYTEAFF
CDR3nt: TGTGCCAGTAGTATACAGGGGGTCTACACTGAAGCTTTCTTT

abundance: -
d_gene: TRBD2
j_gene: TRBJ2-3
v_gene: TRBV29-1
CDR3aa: CSVRTSGADTQYF
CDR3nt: TGCAGCGTAAGGACTAGCGGGGCAGATACGCAGTATTTT

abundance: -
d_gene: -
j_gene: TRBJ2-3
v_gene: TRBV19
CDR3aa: CASTKGGADTQYF
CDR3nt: TGTGCCAGCACAAAGGGGGGGGCAGATACGCAGTATTTT

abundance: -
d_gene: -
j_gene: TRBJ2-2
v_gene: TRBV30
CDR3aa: CAWNRVTGELFF
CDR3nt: TGTGCCTGGAATAGAGTCACCGGGGAGCTGTTTTTT

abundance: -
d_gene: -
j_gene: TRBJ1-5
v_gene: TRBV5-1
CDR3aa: CASSFDRNQPQHF
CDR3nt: TGCGCCAGCAGCTTCGACAGAAATCAGCCCCAGCATTTT

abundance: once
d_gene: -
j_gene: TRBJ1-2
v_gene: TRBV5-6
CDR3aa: CASSPDRNYGYTF
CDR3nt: TGTGCCAGCAGCCCAGACAGGAACTATGGCTACACCTTC

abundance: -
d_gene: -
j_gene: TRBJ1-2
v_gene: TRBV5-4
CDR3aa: CASSPQENYGYTF
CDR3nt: TGTGCCAGCAGCCCACAGGAGAACTATGGCTACACCTTC

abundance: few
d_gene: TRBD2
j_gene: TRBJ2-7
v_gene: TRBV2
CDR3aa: CASRPIAGASNEQYF
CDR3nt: TGTGCCAGCAGGCCGATAGCGGGAGCTAGCAACGAGCAGTACTTC

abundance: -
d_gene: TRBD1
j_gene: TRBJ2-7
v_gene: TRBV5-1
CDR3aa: CASAPTGSPYEQYF
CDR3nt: TGCGCCAGCGCCCCGACAGGGAGCCCCTACGAGCAGTACTTC

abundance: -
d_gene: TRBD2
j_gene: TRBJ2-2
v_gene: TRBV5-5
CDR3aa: CASSFYPGGAPGELFF
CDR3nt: TGTGCCAGCAGCTTTTATCCCGGGGGGGCACCCGGGGAGCTGTTTTTT

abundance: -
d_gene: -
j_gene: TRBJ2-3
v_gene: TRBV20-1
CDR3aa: CSAISSDTQYF
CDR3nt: TGCAGTGCCATTAGCTCTGATACGCAGTATTTT

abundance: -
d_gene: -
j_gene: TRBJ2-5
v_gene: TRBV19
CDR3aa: CASRETGTSQETQYF
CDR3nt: TGTGCCAGTAGAGAAACCGGGACTTCCCAAGAGACCCAGTACTTC

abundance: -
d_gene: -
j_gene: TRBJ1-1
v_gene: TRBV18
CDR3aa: CASSPPIGTEAFF
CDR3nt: TGTGCCAGCTCACCACCGATCGGCACTGAAGCTTTCTTT

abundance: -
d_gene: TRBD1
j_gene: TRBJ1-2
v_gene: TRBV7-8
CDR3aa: CASLEQGATHGYTF
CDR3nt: TGTGCCAGTTTAGAACAGGGGGCGACCCATGGCTACACCTTC

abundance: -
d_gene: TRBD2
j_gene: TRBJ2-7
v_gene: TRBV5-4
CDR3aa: CASRLAGRAEQYF
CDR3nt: TGTGCCAGCAGATTAGCGGGAAGGGCCGAGCAGTACTTC

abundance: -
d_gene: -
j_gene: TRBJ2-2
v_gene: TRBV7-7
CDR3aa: CASSLDPTPEGGELFF
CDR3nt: TGTGCTAGCAGCTTAGATCCCACCCCGGAGGGGGGGGAGCTGTTTTTT

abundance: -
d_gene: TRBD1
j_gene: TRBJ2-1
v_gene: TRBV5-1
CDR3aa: CASSLGDRDYNEQFF
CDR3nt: TGCGCCAGCAGCTTGGGGGACAGGGACTACAATGAGCAGTTCTTC

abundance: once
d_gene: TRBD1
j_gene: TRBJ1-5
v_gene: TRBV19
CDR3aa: CASSTGQGGGNQPQHF
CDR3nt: TGTGCCAGTAGTACAGGACAGGGGGGGGGAAATCAGCCCCAGCATTTT

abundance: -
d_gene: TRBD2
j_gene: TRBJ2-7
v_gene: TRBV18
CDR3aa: CASSSGLAYEQYF
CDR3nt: TGTGCCAGCTCATCGGGACTAGCCTACGAGCAGTACTTC

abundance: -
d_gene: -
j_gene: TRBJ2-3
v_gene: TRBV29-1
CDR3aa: CSGAVSLSTDTQYF
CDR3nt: TGCAGCGGGGCCGTTAGTTTGAGCACAGATACGCAGTATTTT

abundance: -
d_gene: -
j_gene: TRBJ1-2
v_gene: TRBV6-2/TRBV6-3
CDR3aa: CASSSYTGNGYTF
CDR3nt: TGTGCCAGCAGTAGTTATACAGGGAACGGCTACACCTTC

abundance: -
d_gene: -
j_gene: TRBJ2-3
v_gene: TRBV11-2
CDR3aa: CASSQNTDTQYF
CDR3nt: TGTGCCAGCAGCCAAAACACAGATACGCAGTATTTT

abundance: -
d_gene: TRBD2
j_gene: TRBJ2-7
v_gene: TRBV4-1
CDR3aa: CASSQDSLAGGPSQYF
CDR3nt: TGCGCCAGCAGCCAAGATAGCCTAGCGGGAGGGCCGTCACAGTACTTC